The 32 T cell receptor beta chains given below trace back to one sample, sequenced in a study of blood T cell repertoires in COVID-19. The method was immunoSEQ multiplex PCR; TCRdb's version includes in-frame clones alone and lacks a portion of them. The sample includes about 170,000 clones, 82% of them seen just once. Material for sequencing was peripheral blood. The receptor set was obtained from a woman aged 40 to 50 with COVID-19, enrolled during active disease.

The rearrangement links TRBV6-5 to TRBJ1-1, with a possible D match to TRBD1 (6 bases). Germline CDR1 reads MNHEY; CDR2 reads SVGAGI. The CDR3 extends over 15 amino acids. Deletions cut 2 bases from V and 5 bases from J, with 15 bases between. Written as DNA, the CDR3 is TGTGCCAGCAGTTACGGTCAGGGGTCGAGGACTGAAGCTTTCTTT. It translates to CASSYGQGSRTEAFF.

The chain employs TRBV6-5 and TRBJ1-6, with a weak D call TRBD1 (6 bases). Germline CDR1 reads MNHEY; CDR2 reads SVGAGI. CDR3 length: 13 amino acids. V lost 6 bases and J lost 9, with 12 bases in between. CDR3 DNA: TGTGCCAGCAGACAGGGTCGAGGTTCACCCCTCCACTTT. This codes for CASRQGRGSPLHF.

V usage is TRBV7-6 and J usage is TRBJ1-6, with a weak D call TRBD1 (5 bases). Germline values: CDR1 SGHVS, CDR2 FNYEAQ. The CDR3 consists of 15 residues. Trimming pared 3 bases from V and 6 bases from J, leaving 12 bases between. In DNA, the CDR3 is TGTGCCAGCAGCTTGTTAGACAGCCTTAATTCACCCCTCCACTTT. It translates to CASSLLDSLNSPLHF.

The chain is built from TRBV6-5 and TRBJ1-3; tentative D call: TRBD1 (5 bases). The CDR3 loop spans 13 amino acids. The germline CDR1 and CDR2 sequences are MNHEY and SVGAGI. The germline V and J ends were trimmed by 8 bases and 7 bases, with 15 bases remaining between them. CDR3 sequence: CASRDRAGNTIYF. CDR3 nucleotides: TGTGCCAGCCGCGACAGAGCCGGGAACACCATATATTTT.

The chain joins TRBV9 to TRBJ1-2; D call uncertain. V was shortened by 2 bases and J by 5 bases, with 13 bases between the two germline ends. The germline V gene has CDR1 SGDLS and CDR2 YYNGEE. The CDR3 length is 14 residues. The CDR3 loop is CASSVSIGIYGYTF. The CDR3 region has the DNA TGTGCCAGCAGCGTCTCTATCGGGATATATGGCTACACCTTC.

V gene TRBV3-1 (or the pseudogene TRBV3-2) combines with J gene TRBJ2-1; perhaps TRBD2 as D (5 bases). The CDR3 runs to 14 residues. Germline V CDR1 and CDR2: LGHDT, YNNKEL (reference sequence). Trimming stripped 4 bases from V and 3 bases from J, with 10 bases between. The CDR3 nucleotides read TGTGCCAGCAGCCCCTCCGGGATCTACAATGAGCAGTTCTTC. Translated, it gives CASSPSGIYNEQFF.

The V call is TRBV20-1, the J call TRBJ2-1, with D tentatively TRBD2 (7 bases). CDR1 DFQATT and CDR2 SNEGSKA come from the germline V gene (reference sequence). The ends were cut back, 0 bases at V and 15 bases at J, with 12 bases in the middle. The CDR3 extends over 11 amino acids. CDR3 residues: CSAREGGGRFF. In DNA, the CDR3 is TGCAGTGCTAGAGAGGGAGGGGGACGGTTCTTC.

The chain uses TRBV6-1 and TRBJ2-7; 7 bases line up with TRBD2. Losses at the gene ends were 0 bases for V and 4 bases for J; bases not matched to a gene: 3. Looked up from germline, CDR1 is MNHNS and CDR2 is SASEGT. The CDR3 extends over 14 amino acids. The DNA for the CDR3 is TGTGCCAGCAGTGAAGCCGGCGGGAGTTACGAGCAGTACTTC. It codes for CASSEAGGSYEQYF.

The chain is built from TRBV19 and TRBJ1-1; D might be TRBD1 (6 bases). Germline V gene sequence: CDR1 LNHDA, CDR2 SQIVND (reference sequence). V was cut by 10 bases and J by 4 bases, with 10 bases left in between. There are 11 residues in the CDR3. The DNA for the CDR3 is TGTGCCATCAGCAGGGGCACTGAAGCTTTCTTT. It specifies CAISRGTEAFF. The full variable domain, completed using reference TRBV19 and TRBJ1-1, is DGGITQSPKYLFRKEGQNVTLSCEQNLNHDAMYWYRQDPGQGLRLIYYSQIVNDFQKGDIAEGYSVSREKKESFPLTVTSAQKNPTAFYLCAISRGTEAFFGQGTRLTVV.

The chain couples TRBV5-4 to TRBJ2-2; 8 nucleotides align to TRBD2. This CDR3 has 16 residues. Germline CDR1 and CDR2: SGHNT and YYREEE (reference sequence). V was pared by 1 base and J by 6 bases, with 8 bases of the junction left unmatched. The CDR3 sequence is CASSLPGRASSGELFF. The CDR3 region has the DNA TGTGCCAGCAGCTTGCCCGGGAGGGCCTCATCCGGGGAGCTGTTTTTT.

The J gene is TRBJ2-1, the V gene TRBV5-1; D may be TRBD2 (5 bases). This CDR3 contains 14 residues. The germline CDR1 and CDR2 sequences are SGHRS and YFSETQ. Trimming removed 1 base from V and 6 bases from J, with 11 bases in between. The CDR3 DNA reads as TGCGCCAGCAGCTTGTCGGGAAACACCAATGAGCAGTTCTTC. This sequence encodes CASSLSGNTNEQFF.

The chain is built from TRBV2 and TRBJ2-2; TRBD2 agrees at 9 bases. Per the germline V gene, CDR1 is SNHLY and CDR2 is FYNNEI. V was pared by 4 bases and J by 1 base, with 1 base of the junction left unmatched. CDR3 length equals 15 residues. The chain's CDR3 is CASSGLAVNTGELFF. CDR3 in DNA: TGTGCCAGCAGTGGACTAGCGGTGAACACCGGGGAGCTGTTTTTT.

CDR3 DNA: TGTGCCAGCAGCTGGACTAGCGGACGGTACAATGAGCAGTTCTTC. Translating gives CASSWTSGRYNEQFF. The chain recombines TRBV5-4 with TRBJ2-1, with TRBD2 matching 10 bases. CDR3 length equals 15 residues. Trimming at V came to 3 bases and at J to 4 bases, leaving 4 bases not matched to a gene. Germline loops: CDR1 SGHNT, CDR2 YYREEE (reference sequence). Full variable domain (missing parts from reference TRBV5-4 and TRBJ2-1): ETGVTQSPTHLIKTRGQQVTLRCSSQSGHNTVSWYQQALGQGPQFIFQYYREEENGRGNFPPRFSGLQFPNYSSELNVNALELDDSALYLCASSWTSGRYNEQFFGPGTRLTVL.

The chain employs TRBV11-2 and TRBJ1-4, with TRBD1 matching 8 bases. The V gene end was trimmed by 1 base and the J gene end by 8 bases; junction bases not matched to a gene: 3. The CDR3 loop spans 14 amino acids. Germline V gene lookup returns CDR1 SGHAT and CDR2 FQNNGV. Here the CDR3 DNA reads TGTGCCAGCAGCTTAGGACAGGGGTGGGAAAAACTGTTTTTT. It translates to CASSLGQGWEKLFF.

V gene TRBV29-1 combines with J gene TRBJ2-2; D is undetermined. Per germline, CDR1 SQVTM and CDR2 ANQGSEA. The CDR3 sequence is 14 residues long. V lost 7 bases to trimming and J lost 0 bases, with 12 bases between them. CDR3 coding DNA: TGCAGCGCCCTAGGCCGAACGAACACCGGGGAGCTGTTTTTT. Translated: CSALGRTNTGELFF.

The V gene is TRBV30, the J gene TRBJ2-1; maybe TRBD1 (6 bases). Germline lookup yields CDR1 GTSNPN and CDR2 SVGIG (reference sequence). Trimming removed 4 bases at V and 4 bases at J, with 11 bases between. This CDR3 has 13 amino acids. The CDR3 is CAWKGGPYNEQFF. As DNA, the CDR3 is TGTGCCTGGAAAGGGGGACCTTACAATGAGCAGTTCTTC.

This clone was recorded only once. The chain is built from TRBV28 and TRBJ1-5; a possible D gene is TRBD1 (6 bases). The germline V gene encodes CDR1 MDHEN and CDR2 SYDVKM. This CDR3 region has 15 residues. The ends were cut back, 4 bases at V and 0 bases at J, with 10 bases in the middle. CDR3 nucleotide sequence: TGTGCCAGCAGTTCCCGGGGACATAGCAATCAGCCCCAGCATTTT. Protein sequence: CASSSRGHSNQPQHF.

V and J are TRBV21-1 and TRBJ2-7; the table's TRBD1 call for D was not verified on the DNA. TRBV21-1 is recorded as a pseudogene. The CDR3 has 17 amino acids. The CDR3 spells CASSKGPGQFSSYEQYF. CDR3 bases: TGTGCCAGCAGCAAAGGGCCAGGACAGTTTAGTTCCTACGAGCAGTACTTC.

The J gene is TRBJ2-2, the V gene TRBV16, with D perhaps matching TRBD1 (5 bases). Germline V gene data show CDR1 as KGHSY and CDR2 as FQNENV. Trimming took 2 bases from V and 4 from J, leaving 8 bases between them. This CDR3 contains 14 residues. For the CDR3, the DNA is TGTGCCAGCAGCCAAAGCCAGGGCACCGGGGAGCTGTTTTTT. This gives the protein CASSQSQGTGELFF. Based on the CDR3 plus reference TRBV16 and TRBJ2-2, the full variable domain is GEEVAQTPKHLVRGEGQKAKLYCAPIKGHSYVFWYQQVLKNEFKFLISFQNENVFDETGMPKERFSAKCLPNSPCSLEIQATKLEDSAVYFCASSQSQGTGELFFGEGSRLTVL.

The chain uses TRBV7-6 and TRBJ1-2, with D perhaps TRBD1 (6 bases). CDR3 size: 16 residues. Trimming removed 3 bases from V and 4 bases from J, with 18 bases in between. CDR1 is SGHVS and CDR2 is FNYEAQ in the germline V gene. CDR3 amino acids: CASSLGTGTMGYGYTF. DNA of the CDR3: TGTGCCAGCAGCTTGGGGACCGGGACAATGGGCTATGGCTACACCTTC.

The chain joins TRBV29-1 to TRBJ1-3; TRBD1 might be the D (5 bases). Germline-derived CDR1 and CDR2 are SQVTM and ANQGSEA. Trimming removed 0 bases at V and 1 base at J, with 7 bases between. This CDR3 region has 14 residues. The chain's CDR3 is CSVEDNRSGNTIYF. The CDR3 nucleotides read TGCAGCGTTGAAGACAACAGGTCTGGAAACACCATATATTTT.

The chain is built from TRBV6-5 and TRBJ1-4; the match to TRBD1 covers 7 bases. V lost 4 bases to trimming and J lost 7 bases; unmatched junction nucleotides: 9. CDR3 size: 15 residues. The germline gives CDR1 MNHEY, CDR2 SVGAGI. CDR3 DNA: TGTGCCAGCAGTTCTTCAGGGGGTAGAGGTGAAAAACTGTTTTTT. Amino acid sequence: CASSSSGGRGEKLFF.

V and J are TRBV7-9 and TRBJ1-4, with D tentatively TRBD1 (5 bases). This CDR3 has 16 amino acids. CDR1 is SEHNR and CDR2 is FQNEAQ in the germline V gene (reference sequence). V lost 5 bases and J 5 bases, leaving 18 bases between the germline ends. The CDR3 coding sequence is TGTGCCAGCAGCCAAAACCACAGGAACCTAAATGAAAAACTGTTTTTT. Translated: CASSQNHRNLNEKLFF. Drawing the rest from reference TRBV7-9 and TRBJ1-4, the complete variable domain is DTGVSQNPRHKITKRGQNVTFRCDPISEHNRLYWYRQTLGQGPEFLTYFQNEAQLEKSRLLSDRFSAERPKGSFSTLEIQRTEQGDSAMYLCASSQNHRNLNEKLFFGSGTQLSVL.

The J gene is TRBJ2-1, the V gene TRBV7-2; weak D call: TRBD2 (6 bases). Germline values: CDR1 SGHTA, CDR2 FQGNSA. The CDR3 covers 14 residues. The ends were cut back, 10 bases at V and 6 bases at J, with 19 bases in the middle. The CDR3 protein is CAIAGSLLPNEQFF. The CDR3 bases are TGTGCCATCGCGGGGAGTCTACTACCCAATGAGCAGTTCTTC. The whole variable domain, filled in from reference TRBV7-2 and TRBJ2-1, reads GAGVSQSPSNKVTEKGKDVELRCDPISGHTALYWYRQSLGQGLEFLIYFQGNSAPDKSGLPSDRFSAERTGGSVSTLTIQRTQQEDSAVYLCAIAGSLLPNEQFFGPGTRLTVL.

This chain links TRBV7-9 with TRBJ1-2; D uncertain. V was shortened by 1 base and J by 4 bases, with 7 bases between the two germline ends. Per germline, CDR1 SEHNR and CDR2 FQNEAQ (reference sequence). The CDR3 spans 13 residues. CDR3 loop: CASSLGGAYGYTF. CDR3 DNA sequence: TGTGCCAGCAGCTTAGGGGGAGCCTATGGCTACACCTTC.

This clone showed up just once. V is TRBV7-6 and J is TRBJ2-1; TRBD1 is a possible D gene (5 bases). The germline gives CDR1 SGHVS, CDR2 FNYEAQ. Deletions cut 1 base from V and 2 bases from J, with 12 bases between. This CDR3 is 16 amino acids long. The CDR3 reads CASSLVPAGTYNEQFF. As DNA, the CDR3 is TGTGCCAGCAGCTTAGTTCCCGCAGGGACCTACAATGAGCAGTTCTTC.

The J gene is TRBJ2-2, the V gene TRBV27, with D perhaps matching TRBD2 (5 bases). Germline V CDR1 and CDR2: MNHEY, SMNVEV (reference sequence). V dropped 4 bases and J dropped 5 bases, with 8 bases sitting between them. This CDR3 is built from 13 residues. The CDR3 loop is CASSYGETGELFF. CDR3 coding DNA: TGTGCCAGCAGTTACGGGGAGACCGGGGAGCTGTTTTTT.

The chain uses TRBV19 and TRBJ1-5; TRBD1 agrees at 8 bases. This CDR3 is 17 amino acids long. J gave up 2 bases and V 2 bases, and 8 bases lay outside the gene matches. Germline V gene sequence: CDR1 LNHDA, CDR2 SQIVND (reference sequence). The CDR3 nucleotides read TGTGCCAGTAGTATAATACGAGACAGGGGCGGCAATCAGCCCCAGCATTTT. Its translation: CASSIIRDRGGNQPQHF.

The rearrangement links TRBV6-5 to TRBJ2-2; a possible D gene is TRBD2 (6 bases). Germline V gene data show CDR1 as MNHEY and CDR2 as SVGAGI. The CDR3 is made up of 14 amino acids. Trimming stripped 6 bases from V and 8 bases from J, with 16 bases between. This CDR3 is CASSTSGLLGELFF. CDR3 DNA sequence: TGTGCCAGCAGCACGAGCGGGTTGCTAGGGGAGCTGTTTTTT.

The chain has TRBV5-5 and TRBJ1-2, with 7 bases matching TRBD1. V was clipped by 2 bases and J by 3 bases; unmatched bases: 1. The CDR3 loop spans 13 amino acids. Germline values: CDR1 SGHKS, CDR2 YYEKEE (reference sequence). The CDR3 region is CASSFDRDYGYTF. The CDR3 nucleotides read TGTGCCAGCAGCTTTGACAGGGACTATGGCTACACCTTC.

This chain links TRBV19 with TRBJ2-5; D remains unclear. Germline V gene sequence: CDR1 LNHDA, CDR2 SQIVND (reference sequence). This CDR3 is 16 amino acids long. V was shortened by 3 bases and J by 5 bases, with 19 bases between the two germline ends. This chain's CDR3 is CASSMRNRVFGETQYF. In DNA form, the CDR3 reads TGTGCCAGTAGTATGAGAAATAGAGTTTTCGGGGAGACCCAGTACTTC.

The chain has TRBV18 and TRBJ1-4; 7 bases match TRBD1. CDR3 length: 14 residues. From germline, CDR1 is KGHSH and CDR2 LQKENI. The junction had 6 bases not matched to a gene; V was cut back by 3 bases and J by 8 bases. CDR3 residues: CASSPRQGQEKLFF. The CDR3 DNA reads as TGTGCCAGCTCACCCAGACAGGGACAGGAAAAACTGTTTTTT. Full variable domain (missing parts from reference TRBV18 and TRBJ1-4): NAGVMQNPRHLVRRRGQEARLRCSPMKGHSHVYWYRQLPEEGLKFMVYLQKENIIDESGMPKERFSAEFPKEGPSILRIQQVVRGDSAAYFCASSPRQGQEKLFFGSGTQLSVL.